This T cell receptor beta chain was identified in a study of blood T cell repertoires in COVID-19. Study context: Sites across the United States, Italy and Spain contributed samples from acute and convalescent COVID-19. T cells, B-cell-depleted T cells, or PBMCs supplied cDNA or gDNA.

Sequencing used immunoSEQ multiplex PCR; TCRdb keeps in-frame clones, though not all of them. The table lists some 450,000 clones, roughly 90% of them singletons, with 0.7% to 0.85% in the top ten. Material: peripheral blood. The receptor's source is a man aged 18 to 30 with COVID-19, enrolled during active disease.

CDR3 region: CASSFFNGQGTTYNEQFF. In DNA, the CDR3 is TGTGCCAGCAGCTTTTTCAACGGGCAGGGAACGACCTACAATGAGCAGTTCTTC. The chain is built from TRBV13 and TRBJ2-1, with TRBD1 as a possible D gene (5 bases). CDR3 size: 18 residues. The germline gives CDR1 PRHDT, CDR2 FYEKMQ (reference sequence). The V and J ends lost 3 bases and 2 bases respectively, with 20 bases between them.